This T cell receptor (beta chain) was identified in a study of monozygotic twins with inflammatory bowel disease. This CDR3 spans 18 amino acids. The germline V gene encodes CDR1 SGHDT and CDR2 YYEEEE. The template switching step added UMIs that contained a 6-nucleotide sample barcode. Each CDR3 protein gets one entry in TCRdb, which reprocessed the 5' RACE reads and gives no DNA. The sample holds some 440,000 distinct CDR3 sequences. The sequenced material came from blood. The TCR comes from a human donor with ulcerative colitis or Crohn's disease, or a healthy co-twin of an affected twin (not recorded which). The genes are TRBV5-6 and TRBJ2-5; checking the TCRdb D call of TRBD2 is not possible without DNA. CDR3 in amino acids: CASSLFRPSGLAQGTQYF.